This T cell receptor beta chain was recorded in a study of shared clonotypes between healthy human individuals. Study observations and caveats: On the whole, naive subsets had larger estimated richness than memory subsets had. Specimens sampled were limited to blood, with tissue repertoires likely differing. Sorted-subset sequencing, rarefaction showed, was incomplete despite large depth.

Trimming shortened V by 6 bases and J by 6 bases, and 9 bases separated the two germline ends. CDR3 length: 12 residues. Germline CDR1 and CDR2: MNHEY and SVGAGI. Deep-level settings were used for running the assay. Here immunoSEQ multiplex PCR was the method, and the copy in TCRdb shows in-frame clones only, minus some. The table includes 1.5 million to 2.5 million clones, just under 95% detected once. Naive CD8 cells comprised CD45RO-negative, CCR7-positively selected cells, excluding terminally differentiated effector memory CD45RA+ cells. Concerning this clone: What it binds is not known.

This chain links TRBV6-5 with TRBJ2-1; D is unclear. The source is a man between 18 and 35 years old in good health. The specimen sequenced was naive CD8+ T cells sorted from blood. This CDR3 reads CASSHLTNEQFF. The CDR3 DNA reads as TGTGCCAGCAGCCATCTAACCAATGAGCAGTTCTTC.